These T cell receptor beta chains were read from a single sample in a study of blood T cell repertoires in COVID-19. TCRdb's copy holds only in-frame clones and misses some; the assay was immunoSEQ multiplex PCR. This sample carries about 110,000 clones, about 90% of them seen once, and the ten largest clones take around 1.1%. The sample taken for sequencing was peripheral blood. The receptors were gathered from a human donor in a cohort sampled during active COVID-19. Each CDR3 is given with its conserved first and last residue. The D gene is left open where the match is weak. Clone size is not always given. Where it is, it says once, few, many or a class for expanded clones.

CDR3 DNA | CDR3 protein | clone size | V gene | D gene | J gene
TGTGCCAGCAGGGACAGGTGGTGGGAAAAACTGTTTTTT | CASRDRWWEKLFF | few | TRBV2 | TRBD1 | TRBJ1-4
TGTGCCAGCAGCCGCAGACAGGGACTAGCCAAAAACATTCAGTACTTC | CASSRRQGLAKNIQYF | . | TRBV6-2/TRBV6-3 | . | TRBJ2-4
TGCGCCAGCAGCCCGGGACAGGGAAGGACTGAAGCTTTCTTT | CASSPGQGRTEAFF | . | TRBV5-1 | TRBD1 | TRBJ1-1
TGCGCCAGCAGCCAACAGGGGATCAATGAGCAGTTCTTC | CASSQQGINEQFF | . | TRBV5-1 | TRBD1 | TRBJ2-1
TGTGCCGCCAGTGGGGACAGGGCCTTTGGCTACACCTTC | CAASGDRAFGYTF | . | TRBV24-1 | TRBD1 | TRBJ1-2
TGTGCCAGCAGTCCCATAGGAGAAGGACTGTTTTTT | CASSPIGEGLFF | . | TRBV27 | . | TRBJ1-4
TGCAGTGCTAGTTCCTCTGTGGCGCGGTCCTACAATGAGCAGTTCTTC | CSASSSVARSYNEQFF | . | TRBV20-1 | . | TRBJ2-1
TGCGCCAGCAGTCAAAGCCCAGTGAGGACTAGCGGGAATAACACCGGGGAGCTGTTTTTT | CASSQSPVRTSGNNTGELFF | once | TRBV23-1 | TRBD2 | TRBJ2-2
TGTGCCAGCAGTTTAGGACTAGCTAGCACAGATACGCAGTATTTT | CASSLGLASTDTQYF | . | TRBV27 | TRBD2 | TRBJ2-3
TGTGCCAGCAGCTCAGGGGGCTATCAGCCCCAGCATTTT | CASSSGGYQPQHF | few | TRBV7-9 | TRBD1 | TRBJ1-5
TGTGCCAGCAATTACCTGCAGGGTGGGGTTGAAAAACTGTTTTTT | CASNYLQGGVEKLFF | . | TRBV2 | . | TRBJ1-4
TGTGCCAGCAGCTTAAGGGTAGCGCAATATGGCTACACCTTC | CASSLRVAQYGYTF | few | TRBV7-2 | . | TRBJ1-2
TGCGCCACCCGGGGTCCAGATACGCAGTATTTT | CATRGPDTQYF | . | TRBV5-1 | . | TRBJ2-3
TGTGCCAGTAGTATACGCCAGGGGGTTACTACGGGGGCCAACGTCCTGACTTTC | CASSIRQGVTTGANVLTF | . | TRBV19 | TRBD1 | TRBJ2-6
TGTGCCAGTAGTATCTCCGCGAACCCCTGGGGAGAGAGCAATCAGCCCCAGCATTTT | CASSISANPWGESNQPQHF | . | TRBV19 | . | TRBJ1-5
TGCGCCAGCAGCCTTAGCGGGGGGGATACGCAGTATTTT | CASSLSGGDTQYF | . | TRBV4-1 | TRBD2 | TRBJ2-3
TGTGCCAGCAATCAGAGGCCCACAGATACGCAGTATTTT | CASNQRPTDTQYF | once | TRBV7-8 | . | TRBJ2-3
TGTGCCAGCAGCTTGGGACTAGCGGGGCCCCAAGAGACCCAGTACTTC | CASSLGLAGPQETQYF | . | TRBV7-2 | TRBD2 | TRBJ2-5
TGTGCCACCAGCAGCGGTAATCAGCCCCAGCATTTT | CATSSGNQPQHF | . | TRBV15 | . | TRBJ1-5
TGTGCCAGCAGCGCCCCGGGACAGGGGATCGACTATGGCTACACCTTC | CASSAPGQGIDYGYTF | . | TRBV9 | TRBD1 | TRBJ1-2